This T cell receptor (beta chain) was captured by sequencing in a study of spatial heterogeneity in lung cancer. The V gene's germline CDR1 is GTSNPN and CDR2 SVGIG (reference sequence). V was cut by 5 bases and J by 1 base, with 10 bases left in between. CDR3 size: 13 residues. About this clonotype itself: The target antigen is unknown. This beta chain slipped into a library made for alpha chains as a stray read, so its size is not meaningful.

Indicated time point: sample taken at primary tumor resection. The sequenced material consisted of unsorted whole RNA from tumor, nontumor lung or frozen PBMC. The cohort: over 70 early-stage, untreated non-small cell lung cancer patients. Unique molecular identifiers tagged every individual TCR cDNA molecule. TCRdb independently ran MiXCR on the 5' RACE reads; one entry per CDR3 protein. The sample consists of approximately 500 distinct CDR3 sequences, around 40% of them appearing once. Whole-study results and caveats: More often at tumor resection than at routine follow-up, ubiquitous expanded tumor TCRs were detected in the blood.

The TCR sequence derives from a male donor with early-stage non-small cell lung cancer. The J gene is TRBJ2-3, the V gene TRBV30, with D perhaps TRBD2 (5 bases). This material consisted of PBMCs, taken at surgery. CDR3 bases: TGTGCCTGGCGGGGTAGGGGCACAGATACGCAGTATTTT. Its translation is CAWRGRGTDTQYF.